The clone carrying this TCR beta chain appeared a single time. The antigen remains unidentified. The assay was immunoSEQ multiplex PCR, and TCRdb's table has in-frame clones only and misses some. This sample carries approximately 89,000 clones, approximately 90% of them seen once, and the ten largest clones take 0.17%. The sample belongs to a study of graft-versus-host responses after intestinal transplantation. CDR3 length equals 13 residues. J lost 5 bases, V lost 11 bases, and 6 bases had no gene match. Germline CDR1 is LNHDA and CDR2 is SQIVND (reference sequence). This receptor was identified in a human donor who received an intestinal transplant. The rearrangement links TRBV19 to TRBJ2-1; 10 nucleotides line up with TRBD2. The sample was unstimulated CD4+ T cells sorted from spleen or lymph node cells, taken before intestinal transplant. Written as DNA, the CDR3 is TGTGCCGTGAGCGGGGGGGAGGACAATGAGCAGTTCTTC. Protein: CAVSGGEDNEQFF.